This T cell receptor (beta chain) emerged from a study of blood T cell repertoires in COVID-19. The germline CDR1 and CDR2 sequences are SGHDN and FVKESK. The CDR3 contains 16 residues. The junction had 6 bases not matched to a gene; V was cut back by 4 bases and J by 3 bases. In the source study's methods: Cell counts per sample came from amplifying reference gene primers. Profiling relied on immunoSEQ multiplex PCR, and the TCRdb table lists in-frame clones only, not all of them. V and J calls and clone size are those listed in that table; D and trimming were worked out from the DNA. The repertoire holds 250,000 to 300,000 clones, with 70% to 90% as singletons.

This sequence joins TRBV14 and TRBJ2-2; TRBD2 aligns across 9 bases. The receptor was isolated from a man aged 45-65 years with active or convalescent COVID-19. The sequencing input was peripheral blood. The CDR3 loop is CASSRKTSGDTGELFF. DNA for the CDR3: TGTGCCAGCAGCCGAAAGACTAGCGGAGACACCGGGGAGCTGTTTTTT. Full variable domain (rest looked up from reference TRBV14 and TRBJ2-2): EAGVTQFPSHSVIEKGQTVTLRCDPISGHDNLYWYRRVMGKEIKFLLHFVKESKQDESGMPNNRFLAERTGGTYSTLKVQPAELEDSGVYFCASSRKTSGDTGELFFGEGSRLTVL.